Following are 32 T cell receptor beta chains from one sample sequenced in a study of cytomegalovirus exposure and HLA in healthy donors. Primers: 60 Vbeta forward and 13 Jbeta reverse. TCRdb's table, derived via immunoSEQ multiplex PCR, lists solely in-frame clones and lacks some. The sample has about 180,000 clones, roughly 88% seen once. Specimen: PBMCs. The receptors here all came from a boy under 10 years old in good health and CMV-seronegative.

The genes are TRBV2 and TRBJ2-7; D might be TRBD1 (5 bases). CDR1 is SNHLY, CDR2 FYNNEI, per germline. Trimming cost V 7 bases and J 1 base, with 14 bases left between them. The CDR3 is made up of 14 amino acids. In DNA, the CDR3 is TGTGCCAGCACGCCCAGGGTTGAGTCCTACGAGCAGTACGTC. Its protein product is CASTPRVESYEQYV.

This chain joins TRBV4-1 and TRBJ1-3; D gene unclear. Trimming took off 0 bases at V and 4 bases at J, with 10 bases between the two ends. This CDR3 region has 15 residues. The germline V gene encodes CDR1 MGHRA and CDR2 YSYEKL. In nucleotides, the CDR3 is TGCGCCAGCAGCCAAGAGGAGGGCCTCGGAAACACCATATATTTT. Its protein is CASSQEEGLGNTIYF.

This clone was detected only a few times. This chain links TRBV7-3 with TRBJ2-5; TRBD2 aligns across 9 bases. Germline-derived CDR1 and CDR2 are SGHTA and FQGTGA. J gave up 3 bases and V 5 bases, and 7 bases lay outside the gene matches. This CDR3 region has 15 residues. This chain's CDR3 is CASSRGTSREETQYF. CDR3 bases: TGTGCCAGCAGCCGTGGGACTAGCAGAGAAGAGACCCAGTACTTC.

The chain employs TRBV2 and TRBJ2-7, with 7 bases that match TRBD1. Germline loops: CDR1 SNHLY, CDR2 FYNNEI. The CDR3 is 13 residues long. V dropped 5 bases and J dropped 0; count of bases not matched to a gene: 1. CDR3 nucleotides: TGTGCCAGCAGTCGGGACAGCTCCTACGAGCAGTACGTC. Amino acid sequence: CASSRDSSYEQYV.

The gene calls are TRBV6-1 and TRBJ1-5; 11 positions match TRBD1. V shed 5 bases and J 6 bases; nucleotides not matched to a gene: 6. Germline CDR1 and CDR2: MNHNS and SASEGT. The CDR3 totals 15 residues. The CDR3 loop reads CASSLGQGGVQPQHF. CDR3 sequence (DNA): TGTGCCAGCAGTTTGGGACAGGGGGGGGTTCAGCCCCAGCATTTT.

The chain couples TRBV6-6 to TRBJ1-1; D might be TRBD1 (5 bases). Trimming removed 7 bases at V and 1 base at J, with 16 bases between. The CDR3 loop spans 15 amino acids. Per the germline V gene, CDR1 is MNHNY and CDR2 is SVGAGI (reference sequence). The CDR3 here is CASTPKERGNTEAFF. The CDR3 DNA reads TGTGCCAGCACCCCAAAGGAAAGGGGGAACACTGAAGCTTTCTTT.

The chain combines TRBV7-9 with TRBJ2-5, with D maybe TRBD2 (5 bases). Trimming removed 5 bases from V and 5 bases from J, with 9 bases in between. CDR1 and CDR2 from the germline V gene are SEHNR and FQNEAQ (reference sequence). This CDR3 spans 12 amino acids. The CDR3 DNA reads TGTGCCAGCAGCCGGACTGGGGAGACCCAGTACTTC. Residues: CASSRTGETQYF. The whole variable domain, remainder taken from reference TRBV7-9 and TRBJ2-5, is DTGVSQNPRHKITKRGQNVTFRCDPISEHNRLYWYRQTLGQGPEFLTYFQNEAQLEKSRLLSDRFSAERPKGSFSTLEIQRTEQGDSAMYLCASSRTGETQYFGPGTRLLVL.

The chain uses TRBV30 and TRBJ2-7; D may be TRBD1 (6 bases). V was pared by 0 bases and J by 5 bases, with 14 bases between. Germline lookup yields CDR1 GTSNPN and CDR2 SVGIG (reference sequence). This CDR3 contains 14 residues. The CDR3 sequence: CAWSVGGIVNEQYF. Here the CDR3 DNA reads TGTGCCTGGAGTGTAGGGGGTATAGTAAACGAGCAGTACTTC.

CDR3 protein: CASSLEGQGYTGELFF. The CDR3 bases are TGTGCCAGCAGCCTTGAGGGACAGGGATACACCGGGGAGCTGTTTTTT. This chain uses TRBV5-6 with TRBJ2-2; 9 bases fit TRBD1. Per the germline V gene, CDR1 is SGHDT and CDR2 is YYEEEE. V lost 4 bases, J lost 3 bases, and 7 bases stayed unmatched. The length of the CDR3 is 16 residues.

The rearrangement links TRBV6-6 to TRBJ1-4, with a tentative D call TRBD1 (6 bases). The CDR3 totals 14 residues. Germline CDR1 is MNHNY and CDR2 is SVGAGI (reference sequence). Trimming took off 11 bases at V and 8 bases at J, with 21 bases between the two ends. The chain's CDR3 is CAAETRGRVEKLFF. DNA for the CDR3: TGTGCCGCTGAGACCAGGGGAAGGGTAGAAAAACTGTTTTTT.

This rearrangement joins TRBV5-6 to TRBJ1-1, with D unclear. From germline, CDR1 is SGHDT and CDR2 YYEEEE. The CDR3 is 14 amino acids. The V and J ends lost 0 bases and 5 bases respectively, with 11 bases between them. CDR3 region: CASSLGQVSTEAFF. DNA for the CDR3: TGTGCCAGCAGCTTGGGGCAGGTGTCGACTGAAGCTTTCTTT.

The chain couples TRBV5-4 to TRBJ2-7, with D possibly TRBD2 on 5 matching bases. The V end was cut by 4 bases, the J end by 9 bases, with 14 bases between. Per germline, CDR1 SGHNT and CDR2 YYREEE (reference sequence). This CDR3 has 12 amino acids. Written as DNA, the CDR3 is TGTGCCAGCAGCCTGGAATCGGGGTGGCAGTACTTC. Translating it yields CASSLESGWQYF. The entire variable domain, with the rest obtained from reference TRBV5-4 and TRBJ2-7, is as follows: ETGVTQSPTHLIKTRGQQVTLRCSSQSGHNTVSWYQQALGQGPQFIFQYYREEENGRGNFPPRFSGLQFPNYSSELNVNALELDDSALYLCASSLESGWQYFGPGTRLTVT.

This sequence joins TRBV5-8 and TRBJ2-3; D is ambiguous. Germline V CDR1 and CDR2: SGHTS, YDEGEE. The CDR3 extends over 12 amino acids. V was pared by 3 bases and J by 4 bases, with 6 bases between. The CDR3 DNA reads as TGTGCCAGCAGCTCTACTTCAGATACGCAGTATTTT. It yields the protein CASSSTSDTQYF.

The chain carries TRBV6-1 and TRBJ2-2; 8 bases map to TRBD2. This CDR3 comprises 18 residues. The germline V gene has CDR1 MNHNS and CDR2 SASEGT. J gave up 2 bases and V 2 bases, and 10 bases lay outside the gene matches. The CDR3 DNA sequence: TGTGCCAGCAGTGAACGCCGAGTAGCGGGACGCAACACCGGGGAGCTGTTTTTT. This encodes CASSERRVAGRNTGELFF.

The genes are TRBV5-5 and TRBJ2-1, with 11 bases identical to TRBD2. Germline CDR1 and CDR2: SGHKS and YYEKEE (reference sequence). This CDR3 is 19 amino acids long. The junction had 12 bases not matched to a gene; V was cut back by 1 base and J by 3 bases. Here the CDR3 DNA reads TGTGCCAGCAGCTTGTTTGCCACCCCTGGGACTAGCGGCTACAATGAGCAGTTCTTC. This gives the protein CASSLFATPGTSGYNEQFF.

CDR3 coding DNA: TGTGCCATCGGTGCATTAGCGTTCTCCGGGGCCAACGTCCTGACTTTC. Translating gives CAIGALAFSGANVLTF. The V and J genes are TRBV10-3 and TRBJ2-6; possible D gene TRBD2, 5 bases. This CDR3 comprises 16 residues. V was shortened by 8 bases and J by 4 bases, with 18 bases between the two germline ends. In germline, CDR1 is ENHRY, CDR2 SYGVKD.

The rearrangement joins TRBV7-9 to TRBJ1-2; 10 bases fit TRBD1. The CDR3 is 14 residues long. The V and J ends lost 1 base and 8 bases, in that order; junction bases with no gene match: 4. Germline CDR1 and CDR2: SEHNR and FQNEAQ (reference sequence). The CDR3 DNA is TGTGCCAGCAGCTTAGGACAGGGGGCAGACGGCTACACCTTC. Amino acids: CASSLGQGADGYTF.

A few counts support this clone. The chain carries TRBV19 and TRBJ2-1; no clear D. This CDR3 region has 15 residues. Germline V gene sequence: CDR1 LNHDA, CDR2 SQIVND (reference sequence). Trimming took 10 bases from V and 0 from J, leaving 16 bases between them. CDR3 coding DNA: TGTGCCACTTCCCTGGCTCCTAGCTCCTACAATGAGCAGTTCTTC. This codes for CATSLAPSSYNEQFF.

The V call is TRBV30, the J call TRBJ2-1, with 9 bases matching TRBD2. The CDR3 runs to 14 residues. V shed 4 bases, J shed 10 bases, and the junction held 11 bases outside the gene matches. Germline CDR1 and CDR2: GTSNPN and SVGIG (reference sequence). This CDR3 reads CAWTLSGGLREQFF. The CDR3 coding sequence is TGTGCCTGGACCCTAAGCGGGGGGCTCAGGGAGCAGTTCTTC.

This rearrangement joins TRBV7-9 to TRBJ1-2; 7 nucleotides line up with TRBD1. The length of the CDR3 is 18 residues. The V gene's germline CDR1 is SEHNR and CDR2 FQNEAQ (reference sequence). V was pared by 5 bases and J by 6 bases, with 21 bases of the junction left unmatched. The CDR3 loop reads CASSRQTPASGTEDGYTF. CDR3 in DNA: TGTGCCAGCAGCCGTCAGACCCCCGCCTCCGGGACAGAAGATGGCTACACCTTC.

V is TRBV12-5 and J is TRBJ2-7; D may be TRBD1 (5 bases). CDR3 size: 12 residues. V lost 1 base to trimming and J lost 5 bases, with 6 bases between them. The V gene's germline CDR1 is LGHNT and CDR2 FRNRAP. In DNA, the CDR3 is TGTGCTAGTGGTTTGGCAGGGAACGAGCAGTACTTC. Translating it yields CASGLAGNEQYF.

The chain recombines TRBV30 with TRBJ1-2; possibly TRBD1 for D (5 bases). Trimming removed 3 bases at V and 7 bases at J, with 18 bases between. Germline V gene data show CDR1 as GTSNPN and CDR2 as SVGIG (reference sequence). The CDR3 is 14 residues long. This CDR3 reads CAWSAYGRGRGYTF. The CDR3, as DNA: TGTGCCTGGAGCGCCTATGGGAGGGGTCGTGGCTACACCTTC.

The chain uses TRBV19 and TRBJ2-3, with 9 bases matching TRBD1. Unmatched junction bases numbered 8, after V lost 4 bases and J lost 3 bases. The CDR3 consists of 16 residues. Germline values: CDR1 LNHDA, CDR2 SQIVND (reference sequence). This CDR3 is CASSRMTGGRTDTQYF. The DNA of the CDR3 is TGTGCCAGTAGTAGGATGACAGGGGGAAGGACAGATACGCAGTATTTT. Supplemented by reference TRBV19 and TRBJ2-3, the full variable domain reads DGGITQSPKYLFRKEGQNVTLSCEQNLNHDAMYWYRQDPGQGLRLIYYSQIVNDFQKGDIAEGYSVSREKKESFPLTVTSAQKNPTAFYLCASSRMTGGRTDTQYFGPGTRLTVL.

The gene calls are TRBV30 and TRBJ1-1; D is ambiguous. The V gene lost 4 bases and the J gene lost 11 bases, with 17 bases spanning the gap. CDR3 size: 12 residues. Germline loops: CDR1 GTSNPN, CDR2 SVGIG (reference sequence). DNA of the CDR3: TGTGCCTGGACCCTACCGACAAGGAATGCTTTCTTT. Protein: CAWTLPTRNAFF.

The CDR3, as DNA: TGTGCCAGCAGTTCGGAGACAGGGTGGCTAGCGGGACAAGAGACCCAGTACTTC. Protein: CASSSETGWLAGQETQYF. This chain uses TRBV27 with TRBJ2-5; TRBD2 matches 9 bases. The CDR3 contains 18 residues. The trim removed 4 bases at V and 2 bases at J, leaving 14 bases unmatched. Per the germline V gene, CDR1 is MNHEY and CDR2 is SMNVEV (reference sequence).

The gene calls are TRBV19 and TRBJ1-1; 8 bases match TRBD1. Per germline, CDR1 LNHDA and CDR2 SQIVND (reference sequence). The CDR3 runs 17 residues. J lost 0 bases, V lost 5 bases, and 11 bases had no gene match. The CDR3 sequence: CASSSVSRGLVNTEAFF. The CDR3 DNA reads TGTGCCAGTAGTTCCGTCTCCAGGGGGCTGGTGAACACTGAAGCTTTCTTT. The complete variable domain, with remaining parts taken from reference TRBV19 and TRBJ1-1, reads DGGITQSPKYLFRKEGQNVTLSCEQNLNHDAMYWYRQDPGQGLRLIYYSQIVNDFQKGDIAEGYSVSREKKESFPLTVTSAQKNPTAFYLCASSSVSRGLVNTEAFFGQGTRLTVV.

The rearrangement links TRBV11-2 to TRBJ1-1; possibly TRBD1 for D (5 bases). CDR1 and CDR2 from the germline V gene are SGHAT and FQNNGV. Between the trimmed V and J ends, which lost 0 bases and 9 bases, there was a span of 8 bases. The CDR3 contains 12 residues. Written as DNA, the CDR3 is TGTGCCAGCAGCTTAGATAGGGGCCAAGCTTTCTTT. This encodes CASSLDRGQAFF.

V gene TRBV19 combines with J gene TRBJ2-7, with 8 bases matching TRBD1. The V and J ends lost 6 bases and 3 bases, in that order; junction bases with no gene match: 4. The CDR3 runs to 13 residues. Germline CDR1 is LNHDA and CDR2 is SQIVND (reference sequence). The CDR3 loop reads CASSQGQDYEQYF. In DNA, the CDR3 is TGTGCCAGTAGCCAGGGACAGGACTACGAGCAGTACTTC.

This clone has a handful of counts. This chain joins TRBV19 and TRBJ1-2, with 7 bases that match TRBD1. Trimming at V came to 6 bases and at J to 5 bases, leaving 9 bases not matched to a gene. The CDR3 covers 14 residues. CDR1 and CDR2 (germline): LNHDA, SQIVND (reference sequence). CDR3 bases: TGTGCCAGTAGACGCGACAGGGTTCTATATGGCTACACCTTC. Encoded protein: CASRRDRVLYGYTF.

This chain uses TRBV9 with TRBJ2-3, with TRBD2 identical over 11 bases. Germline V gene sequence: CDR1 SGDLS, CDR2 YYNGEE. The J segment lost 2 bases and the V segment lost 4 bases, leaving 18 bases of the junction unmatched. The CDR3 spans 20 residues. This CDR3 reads CASSTPSLDTSGGPTDTQYF. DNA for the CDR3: TGTGCCAGCAGCACCCCGTCCCTCGACACTAGCGGGGGCCCCACAGATACGCAGTATTTT.

CDR3 residues: CASMAGMNTEAFF. Here the CDR3 DNA reads TGCGCCAGCATGGCGGGAATGAACACTGAAGCTTTCTTT. The gene calls are TRBV5-1 and TRBJ1-1; D gene uncertain. This CDR3 has 13 residues. V lost 6 bases to trimming and J lost 0 bases, with 9 bases between them. CDR1 SGHRS and CDR2 YFSETQ come from the germline V gene.

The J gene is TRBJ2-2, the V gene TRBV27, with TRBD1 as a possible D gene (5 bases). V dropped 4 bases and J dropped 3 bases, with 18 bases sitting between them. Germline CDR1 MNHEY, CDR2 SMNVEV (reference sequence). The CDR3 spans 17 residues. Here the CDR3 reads CASSSLERGADTGELFF. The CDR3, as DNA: TGTGCCAGCAGTTCCCTAGAAAGGGGCGCAGACACCGGGGAGCTGTTTTTT.